The clone carrying this T cell receptor (beta chain) was found a few times. Its antigen is currently unknown. The data were obtained in a study of T cells in localized non-small cell lung cancer. The assay was immunoSEQ multiplex PCR, and TCRdb's table has in-frame clones only and misses some. The table has fewer than 35,000 clones, about four fifths seen once. Study-wide findings and caveats: Appearance in adjacent lung was seen for a median about 60 of the top 100 tumor clones. Overall survival was longer when the density of T cells in the blood was higher. As only one tumor region underwent sequencing, heterogeneity remains possible.

J gave up 8 bases and V 8 bases, and 11 bases lay outside the gene matches. The CDR3 runs 14 residues. Germline CDR1 reads ENHRY; CDR2 reads SYGVKD. The genes are TRBV10-3 and TRBJ1-2, with 10 bases that match TRBD1. The TCR comes from a male donor older than 55 with stage II squamous cell lung carcinoma. The material was peripheral blood, obtained before any cancer treatment. The CDR3: CAIEGGTGEGGYTF. The CDR3 region has the DNA TGTGCCATCGAGGGCGGGACAGGGGAAGGAGGCTACACCTTC.